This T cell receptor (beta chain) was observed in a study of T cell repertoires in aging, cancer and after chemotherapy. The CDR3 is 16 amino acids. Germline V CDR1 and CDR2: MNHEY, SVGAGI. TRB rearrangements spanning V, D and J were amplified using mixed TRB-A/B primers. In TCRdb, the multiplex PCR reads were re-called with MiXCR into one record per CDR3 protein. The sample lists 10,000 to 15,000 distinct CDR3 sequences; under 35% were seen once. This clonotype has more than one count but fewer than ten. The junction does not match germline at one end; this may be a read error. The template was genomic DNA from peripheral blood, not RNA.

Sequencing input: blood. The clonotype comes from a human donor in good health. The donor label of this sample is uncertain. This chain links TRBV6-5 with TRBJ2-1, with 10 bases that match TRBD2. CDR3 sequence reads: CAISVASGGRYNEQFF. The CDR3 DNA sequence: TGTGCCATCAGTGTTGCTAGCGGGGGAAGGTACAATGAGCAGTTCTTC.